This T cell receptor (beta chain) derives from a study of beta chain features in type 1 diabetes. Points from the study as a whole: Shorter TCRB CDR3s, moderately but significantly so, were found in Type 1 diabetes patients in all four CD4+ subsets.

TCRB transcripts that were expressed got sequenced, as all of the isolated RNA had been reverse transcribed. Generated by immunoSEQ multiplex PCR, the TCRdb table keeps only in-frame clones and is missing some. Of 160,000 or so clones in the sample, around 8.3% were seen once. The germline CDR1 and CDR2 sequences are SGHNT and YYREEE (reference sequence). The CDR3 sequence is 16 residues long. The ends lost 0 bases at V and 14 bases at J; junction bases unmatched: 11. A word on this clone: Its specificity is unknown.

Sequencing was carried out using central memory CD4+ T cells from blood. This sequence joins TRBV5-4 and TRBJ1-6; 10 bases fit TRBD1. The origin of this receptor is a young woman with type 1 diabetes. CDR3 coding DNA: TGTGCCAGCAGCTTGGGGAGAGGGACAGGGGATCGATCCCTCCACTTT. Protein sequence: CASSLGRGTGDRSLHF.